One sample yielded the 16 T cell receptor beta chains listed below, sequenced in a study of blood T cell repertoires in COVID-19. Some clones are missing from TCRdb's copy, which holds only in-frame ones; the method was immunoSEQ multiplex PCR. The data contain roughly 250,000 clones, 81% of them singletons. Specimen: peripheral blood. Source of these receptors: a woman aged 55-69 years with active or convalescent COVID-19.

CDR3 DNA sequence: TGTGCCAGCAGCTTTGGGACGATCGCCGAGCGGGGAGGCTACACCTTC. It yields the protein CASSFGTIAERGGYTF. This chain connects TRBV7-6 to TRBJ1-2; D is perhaps TRBD1 (5 bases). The CDR3 totals 16 residues. Germline V gene lookup returns CDR1 SGHVS and CDR2 FNYEAQ. The V end was cut by 3 bases, the J end by 8 bases, with 22 bases between. Complete variable domain (other parts from reference TRBV7-6 and TRBJ1-2): GAGVSQSPRYKVTKRGQDVALRCDPISGHVSLYWYRQALGQGPEFLTYFNYEAQQDKSGLPNDRFSAERPEGSISTLTIQRTEQRDSAMYRCASSFGTIAERGGYTFGSGTRLTVV.

This clone occurred many times. V is TRBV6-6 and J is TRBJ1-5, with D possibly matching TRBD1 (5 bases). Germline assignment: CDR1 MNHNY and CDR2 SVGAGI (reference sequence). The CDR3 has 13 residues. V shed 7 bases and J shed 3 bases, with 10 bases lying between them. The CDR3 nucleotides read TGTGCCAGCACCGACAGAATCAATCAGCCCCAGCATTTT. This encodes CASTDRINQPQHF.

This rearrangement joins TRBV7-3 to TRBJ2-1; TRBD2 matches at 9 bases. This CDR3 is built from 15 residues. Per the germline V gene, CDR1 is SGHTA and CDR2 is FQGTGA. Losses at the gene ends were 1 base for V and 10 bases for J; bases not matched to a gene: 8. CDR3 DNA: TGTGCCAGCAGCTTAAGAGCGGGGGGACTCGAGGAGCAGTTCTTC. Amino acids: CASSLRAGGLEEQFF. Complete variable domain (other parts from reference TRBV7-3 and TRBJ2-1): GAGVSQTPSNKVTEKGKYVELRCDPISGHTALYWYRQSLGQGPEFLIYFQGTGAADDSGLPNDRFFAVRPEGSVSTLKIQRTERGDSAVYLCASSLRAGGLEEQFFGPGTRLTVL.

This chain links TRBV5-4 with TRBJ2-4; 9 nucleotides match TRBD1. Germline loops: CDR1 SGHNT, CDR2 YYREEE (reference sequence). V dropped 0 bases and J dropped 6; count of bases not matched to a gene: 4. The CDR3 is 15 amino acids. Here the CDR3 DNA reads TGTGCCAGCAGCTTGGTGGGACAGGGTACAAACATTCAGTACTTC. This sequence encodes CASSLVGQGTNIQYF. The variable domain in full, with the rest retrieved from reference TRBV5-4 and TRBJ2-4, is ETGVTQSPTHLIKTRGQQVTLRCSSQSGHNTVSWYQQALGQGPQFIFQYYREEENGRGNFPPRFSGLQFPNYSSELNVNALELDDSALYLCASSLVGQGTNIQYFGAGTRLSVL.

The CDR3 loop reads CASSPRGAQPQHF. CDR3 DNA sequence: TGTGCCAGTAGCCCTCGGGGGGCCCAGCCCCAGCATTTT. This sequence joins TRBV19 and TRBJ1-5; maybe TRBD1 (6 bases). CDR1 is LNHDA and CDR2 is SQIVND in the germline V gene (reference sequence). Trimming pared 6 bases from V and 7 bases from J, leaving 13 bases between. The CDR3 spans 13 residues.

The chain recombines TRBV5-8 with TRBJ1-1; D possibly corresponds to TRBD1 (6 bases). Trimming removed 2 bases from V and 11 bases from J, with 16 bases in between. The germline CDR1 and CDR2 sequences are SGHTS and YDEGEE. The CDR3 contains 13 residues. The chain's CDR3 is CASSLEQGRRAFF. For the CDR3, the DNA is TGTGCCAGCAGCTTAGAACAGGGCCGCCGGGCTTTCTTT.

The chain carries TRBV27 and TRBJ1-1, with D tentatively TRBD1 (6 bases). Germline CDR1 and CDR2: MNHEY and SMNVEV (reference sequence). This CDR3 has 14 amino acids. Deletions cut 5 bases from V and 0 bases from J, with 10 bases between. As DNA, the CDR3 is TGTGCCAGCAGTACAGGGTGGGTGAACACTGAAGCTTTCTTT. The encoded protein is CASSTGWVNTEAFF.

The rearrangement uses TRBV18 and TRBJ1-5; TRBD1 aligns across 7 bases. The CDR3 runs 13 residues. CDR1 and CDR2 from the germline V gene are KGHSH and LQKENI. The ends lost 6 bases at V and 7 bases at J; junction bases unmatched: 6. The CDR3 DNA follows: TGTGCCAGCTCGCCGGGGACAGCCCAGCCCCAGCATTTT. Its protein is CASSPGTAQPQHF.

The chain couples TRBV18 to TRBJ1-6; TRBD1 aligns across 8 bases. Looked up from germline, CDR1 is KGHSH and CDR2 is LQKENI. Germline trimming cut 3 bases from V and 8 bases from J; bases unmatched to any gene: 9. The CDR3 runs to 16 residues. CDR3 nucleotides: TGTGCCAGCTCACCTCTCGGACAGGGAGTGCATTCACCCCTCCACTTT. Amino acids: CASSPLGQGVHSPLHF.

The J gene is TRBJ2-5, the V gene TRBV5-5; D perhaps matches TRBD2 (6 bases). The germline V and J ends were trimmed by 4 bases and 2 bases, with 12 bases remaining between them. CDR3 length equals 14 residues. Per the germline V gene, CDR1 is SGHKS and CDR2 is YYEKEE (reference sequence). CDR3 sequence (DNA): TGTGCCAGCAGCCCCAGGGCGGGACAAGAGACCCAGTACTTC. Encoded protein: CASSPRAGQETQYF.

The rearrangement uses TRBV7-9 and TRBJ1-4; maybe TRBD1 (5 bases). V lost 1 base to trimming and J lost 7 bases, with 10 bases between them. In germline, CDR1 is SEHNR, CDR2 FQNEAQ (reference sequence). This CDR3 comprises 14 residues. The CDR3 nucleotides read TGTGCCAGCAGCTTAGAGCGGGGGATTGAAAAACTGTTTTTT. Protein product: CASSLERGIEKLFF.

This chain connects TRBV20-1 to TRBJ2-1; D may be TRBD1 (7 bases). The CDR3 extends over 15 amino acids. V lost 3 bases, J lost 0 bases, and 12 bases lay in between. Germline-derived CDR1 and CDR2 are DFQATT and SNEGSKA (reference sequence). In DNA, the CDR3 is TGCAGTGCTAGTTCCCAGGGGGGCTCCTACAATGAGCAGTTCTTC. Its translation is CSASSQGGSYNEQFF.

In DNA, the CDR3 is TGTGCCATCAGTGGGGGCGTTCCCAATGAGCAGTTCTTC. This codes for CAISGGVPNEQFF. This rearrangement joins TRBV10-3 to TRBJ2-1; D perhaps matches TRBD1 (5 bases). The CDR3 extends over 13 amino acids. V was cut by 4 bases and J by 6 bases, with 10 bases left in between. Looked up from germline, CDR1 is ENHRY and CDR2 is SYGVKD.

This rearrangement joins TRBV5-8 to TRBJ2-1; no clear D gene. The CDR3 has 13 amino acids. The germline V and J ends were trimmed by 2 bases and 5 bases, with 8 bases remaining between them. Germline V gene data show CDR1 as SGHTS and CDR2 as YDEGEE. CDR3 coding DNA: TGTGCCAGCAGCTTAGGCCTAGACAATGAGCAGTTCTTC. Translation: CASSLGLDNEQFF.

This clone was seen more than once but under ten times. Written as DNA, the CDR3 is TGTGCCAGCAGTTACCCGGAGTCTAATGAAAAACTGTTTTTT. It translates to CASSYPESNEKLFF. V and J are TRBV6-6 and TRBJ1-4; D is unclear. Germline CDR1 and CDR2: MNHNY and SVGAGI (reference sequence). The ends were cut back, 2 bases at V and 3 bases at J, with 7 bases in the middle. The length of the CDR3 is 14 residues.

This chain uses TRBV29-1 with TRBJ1-4, with TRBD1 matching 7 bases. V trimming: 3 bases; J trimming: 6 bases; junction bases outside the gene matches: 7. There are 14 residues in the CDR3. Per germline, CDR1 SQVTM and CDR2 ANQGSEA. The CDR3 sequence: CSVEAQGGDEKLFF. CDR3 in DNA: TGCAGCGTTGAGGCCCAGGGGGGCGATGAAAAACTGTTTTTT.